The TCR beta chain described here comes from a study of shared clonotypes between healthy human individuals (dated by TCRdb to about 2020). Looking at the study overall: Three men and two women, aged 18 to 49 years, made up the cohort. Between about 0.94 and 8.9 billion PBMCs per donor were obtained by leukapheresis. For each donor, CD4 naive and CD4 memory were each run on three plates, CD8 naive on two plates, and CD8 memory on one plate. To increase sequencing depth and limit assay-specific biases, TCR repertoire library preparation and sequencing were carried out by different laboratories using diverse techniques. To estimate repertoire size and how much clonotypes are shared between individuals, the study performed deep sequencing of blood TCR repertoires from a few healthy adults.

CD8 naive samples were obtained by positive selection for CCR7 among CD45RO-negative cells, yielding a CD45RA+CCR7+ population from which TemRA cells were excluded. The donors were healthy, HIV-negative adults with no recently reported acute infections or vaccinations. Every donor was a Caucasian adult living in Nashville, Tennessee, USA. Blood was obtained by leukapheresis, after which PBMCs were separated by Ficoll-Histopaque density gradient centrifugation and cryopreserved in liquid nitrogen vapor phase. Analytical flow cytometry was used to check the purity and quantity of each magnetically sorted T cell population. Each sorted fraction had its genomic DNA isolated and then quantified by UV absorbance on a Nanodrop 2000c. TCR CDR3 regions were amplified from genomic DNA by multiplex PCR using the deep immunoSEQ assay. For each cell subset, the extracted genomic DNA was distributed evenly across all wells of several immunoSEQ 96-well plates, and each plate served as one replicate. Each replicate PCR for sorted subsets received 150 to 250 ng genomic DNA, equal to tens of thousands of T cell genomes. Purified libraries were quantified with a Qubit 3.0 fluorometer, sized on a Bioanalyzer 2100, and re-quantified with the KAPA Library Quantification kit. A separate single-read 150-cycle Illumina NextSeq 550 flow cell was used to sequence each immunoSEQ 96-well plate. Under the source paper's analysis protocol: Because the immunoSEQ output included only junctional sequences and no quality scores, the filtering could not be the same as the filtering used for full-length reads. To assign V/J genes and CDR3, sequences were annotated against IMGT germline references using PyIR, a Python wrapper for IgBLAST v1.9. Reads were removed for weak V/J assignments (E-value above 1e-6), missing CDR3, stop codons, out-of-frame junctions, or ambiguous translated residues. V3J clonotypes were defined as sequences sharing an identical inferred V gene, J gene, and CDR3 amino acid sequence. To compute the percentage overlap between repertoires, the number of shared unique clonotypes was divided by the size of the smaller repertoire. Repertoire richness was assessed with RTK rarefaction, the Chao1 estimator, and Recon v2.1 estimates of unobserved clonotypes. For all TCRbeta clonotypes obtained by the gDNA method from a few donors, generation probabilities were computed with OLGA. TCRdb limited this immuneACCESS table to in-frame rearrangements with V and J called. A share of clones is missing; checked studies link under half to unresolved V genes, and the rest is unexplained. V and J calls and clone size are given by that table; D and trimming were obtained from the DNA. Within this sample are millions of clones, with approximately 94% of them counted one time only. Clones ranked in the top ten supply 1.5% to 2% of the sample.

V loses 11 bases of germline sequence and J loses 7 bases, and the interval between the two ends is 17 bases. CDR1 is given as SNHLY and CDR2 as FYNNEI, both from the germline V gene. Including cysteine and phenylalanine, the CDR3 has 12 amino acids. The only DNA kept is the CDR3, 36 bases in frame from the first base. The paper as a whole reports these results and caveats: Across a few donors, roughly 5% of naive CD4, approximately 4% of naive CD8, around 2.5% of memory CD4, and roughly 0.4% of memory CD8 clonotypes were shared. Naive subsets generally had larger estimated clonotype richness than memory subsets did. Rarefaction of sorted-subset datasets indicated incomplete sequencing despite the large sequencing depth. Compared with non-shared clonotypes, the clonotypes found in all four sorted-subset donors had higher generation probabilities. Pairwise subsampling led to the expectation that sequencing depth would affect the degree of clonotype sharing among donors. Sampling was restricted to blood, and TCR repertoires in tissues likely differ from the TCR repertoires found in blood. The small number of donors limited the genetic and exposure-history diversity represented.

About this clone: The antigen this receptor binds is unknown. Qualities for individual bases were not recorded, and no much larger clone is one base off.

The sequence links TRBV2 to TRBJ1-1, with a tentative D gene TRBD1 over 6 matching bases. The receptor was derived from a man between 18 and 29 years old in good health. Some clones in this sample may be carry-over from other donors' samples. Sample: naive CD8+ T cells from PBMCs. In light of the paper, this sample's cell subset or site label describes: CD45RA+CCR7+. The CDR3 region reads CARGGGVGEAFF. The bases read TGTGCCCGGGGAGGGGGAGTGGGTGAAGCTTTCTTT. The CDR3, completed at both ends by the reference TRBV2 and TRBJ1-1 genes, gives the full variable domain EPEVTQTPSHQVTQMGQEVILRCVPISNHLYFYWYRQILGQKVEFLVSFYNNEISEKSEIFDDQFSVERPDGSNFTLKIRSTKLEDSAMYFCARGGGVGEAFFGQGTRLTVV.